These 10 T cell receptor beta chains came from one sample sequenced in a study of technical replicates of blood from a few donors. The table came from immunoSEQ multiplex PCR; TCRdb's copy has only in-frame clones and leaves some out. The sample has about 81,000 clones; approximately 95% are singletons. The sequenced sample was T cells isolated from PBMCs. These receptors came from a human donor in good health.

The V call is TRBV11-3, the J call TRBJ2-6; possible D gene TRBD1, 6 bases. Germline assignment: CDR1 SGHNT and CDR2 YENEEA. V dropped 1 base and J dropped 3 bases, with 10 bases sitting between them. The CDR3 consists of 16 residues. The CDR3 loop is CASSLGTGRGANVLTF. CDR3 in DNA: TGTGCCAGCAGCTTAGGAACAGGGCGTGGGGCCAACGTCCTGACTTTC.

The rearrangement uses TRBV7-4 and TRBJ1-4; TRBD1 matches 9 bases. The J segment lost 6 bases and the V segment lost 0 bases, leaving 8 bases of the junction unmatched. The length of the CDR3 is 17 residues. Germline CDR1 SGHVT, CDR2 SQSDAQ. The CDR3 DNA reads as TGTGCCAGCAGCTTAGCGCTTCGGGACAGGGAGGATGAAAAACTGTTTTTT. Its protein product is CASSLALRDREDEKLFF. Full variable domain (outside the CDR3, taken from reference TRBV7-4 and TRBJ1-4): GAGVSQSPRYKVAKRGRDVALRCDSISGHVTLYWYRQTLGQGSEVLTYSQSDAQRDKSGRPSGRFSAERPERSVSTLKIQRTEQGDSAVYLCASSLALRDREDEKLFFGSGTQLSVL.

The genes are TRBV27 and TRBJ2-7, with D possibly TRBD1 on 6 matching bases. Germline V gene sequence: CDR1 MNHEY, CDR2 SMNVEV (reference sequence). Deletions cut 3 bases from V and 4 bases from J, with 13 bases between. This CDR3 region has 14 residues. CDR3 sequence: CASSFGTPSYEQYF. In DNA form, the CDR3 reads TGTGCCAGCAGTTTTGGGACACCTTCATACGAGCAGTACTTC.

J is TRBJ2-6 and V is TRBV28; 9 bases fit TRBD1. Germline-derived CDR1 and CDR2 are MDHEN and SYDVKM. J was trimmed by 4 bases and V by 3 bases; bases with no gene match: 10. This CDR3 spans 18 amino acids. CDR3 sequence: CASSLPGTGTKGANVLTF. Written as DNA, the CDR3 is TGTGCCAGCAGTTTGCCCGGGACAGGGACTAAGGGGGCCAACGTCCTGACTTTC.

In its sample, this clone was seen once. V is TRBV19 and J is TRBJ2-7; 8 bases are shared with TRBD2. The CDR3 sequence is 14 residues long. Germline CDR1 LNHDA, CDR2 SQIVND (reference sequence). J was trimmed by 6 bases and V by 6 bases; bases with no gene match: 10. CDR3 sequence: CASRRAGEAFEQYF. The CDR3 region has the DNA TGTGCCAGTAGAAGAGCGGGAGAGGCCTTCGAGCAGTACTTC.

This clone was counted once. The chain combines TRBV10-3 with TRBJ2-2; tentative D call: TRBD2 (5 bases). The CDR3 extends over 12 amino acids. V was clipped by 10 bases and J by 3 bases, with 9 bases between them. Germline V gene data show CDR1 as ENHRY and CDR2 as SYGVKD. CDR3 nucleotide sequence: TGTGCCACCTGGACTTACACCGGGGAGCTGTTTTTT. Translating gives CATWTYTGELFF.

The V and J genes are TRBV18 and TRBJ1-1, with D maybe TRBD1 (6 bases). CDR1 KGHSH and CDR2 LQKENI come from the germline V gene. V was trimmed by 1 base and J by 3 bases, leaving 12 bases between them. CDR3 length: 15 amino acids. The CDR3 DNA is TGTGCCAGCTCACCACTCGGGGGGCGCGACACTGAAGCTTTCTTT. Its translation is CASSPLGGRDTEAFF. Supplemented by reference TRBV18 and TRBJ1-1, the full variable domain reads NAGVMQNPRHLVRRRGQEARLRCSPMKGHSHVYWYRQLPEEGLKFMVYLQKENIIDESGMPKERFSAEFPKEGPSILRIQQVVRGDSAAYFCASSPLGGRDTEAFFGQGTRLTVV.

This chain joins TRBV19 and TRBJ2-1, with TRBD2 matching 14 bases. The germline V gene encodes CDR1 LNHDA and CDR2 SQIVND (reference sequence). This CDR3 contains 19 residues. J lost 0 bases, V lost 6 bases, and 10 bases had no gene match. The CDR3 DNA sequence: TGTGCCAGTAGCGGGAGACTAGCGGGAGGGCAGGCCTCCTACAATGAGCAGTTCTTC. This sequence encodes CASSGRLAGGQASYNEQFF.

The rearrangement joins TRBV10-2 to TRBJ2-3; 14 positions match TRBD2. Germline lookup yields CDR1 WSHSY and CDR2 SAAADI. The CDR3 is made up of 18 amino acids. The J segment lost 3 bases and the V segment lost 4 bases, leaving 9 bases of the junction unmatched. The CDR3, as DNA: TGCGCCAGCAGTGGGCCGGAGACTAGCGGGAGGGAGACAGATACGCAGTATTTT. This encodes CASSGPETSGRETDTQYF.

V and J are TRBV5-1 and TRBJ2-7, with 9 bases matching TRBD1. Germline loops: CDR1 SGHRS, CDR2 YFSETQ. CDR3 size: 15 residues. Trimming cost V 1 base and J 5 bases; bases outside gene matches: 7. The CDR3 sequence: CASSLFLGQGNEQYF. As DNA, the CDR3 is TGCGCCAGCAGCTTGTTTCTGGGACAGGGCAACGAGCAGTACTTC.